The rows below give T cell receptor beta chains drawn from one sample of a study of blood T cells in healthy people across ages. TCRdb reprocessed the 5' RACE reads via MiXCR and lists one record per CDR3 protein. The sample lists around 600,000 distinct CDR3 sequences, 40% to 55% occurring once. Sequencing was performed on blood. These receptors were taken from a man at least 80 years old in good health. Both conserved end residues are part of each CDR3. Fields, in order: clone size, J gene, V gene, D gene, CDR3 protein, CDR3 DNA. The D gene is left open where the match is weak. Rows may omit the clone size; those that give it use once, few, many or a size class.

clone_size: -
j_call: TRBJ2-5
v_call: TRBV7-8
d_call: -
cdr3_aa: CASSEGTQYF
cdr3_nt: TGTGCCAGCAGCGAGGGGACCCAGTACTTC

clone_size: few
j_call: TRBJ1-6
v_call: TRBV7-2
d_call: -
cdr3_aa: CASSLRRVGDSPLHF
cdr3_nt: TGTGCCAGCAGCCTCCGGAGGGTCGGGGATTCACCCCTCCACTTT

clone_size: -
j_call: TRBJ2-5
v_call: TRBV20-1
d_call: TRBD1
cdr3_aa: CSARNPTGGKQETQYF
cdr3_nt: TGCAGTGCTAGAAACCCCACAGGGGGAAAACAAGAGACCCAGTACTTC

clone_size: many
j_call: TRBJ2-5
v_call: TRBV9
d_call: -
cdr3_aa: CASSVGSAGETQYF
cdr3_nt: TGTGCCAGCAGCGTAGGTTCTGCGGGGGAGACCCAGTACTTC

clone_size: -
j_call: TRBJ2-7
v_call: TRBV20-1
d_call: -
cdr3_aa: CSARGSGATPYEQYF
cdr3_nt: TGCAGTGCTAGAGGGTCGGGGGCGACTCCCTACGAGCAGTACTTC

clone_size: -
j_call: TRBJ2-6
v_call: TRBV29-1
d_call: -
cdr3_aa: CSVELGTSGANVLTF
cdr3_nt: TGCAGCGTTGAGTTGGGGACCTCTGGGGCCAACGTCCTGACTTTC

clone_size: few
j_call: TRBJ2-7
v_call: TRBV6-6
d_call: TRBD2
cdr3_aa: CASTKILAGDEQYF
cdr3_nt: TGTGCCAGCACCAAAATACTAGCGGGAGACGAGCAGTACTTC

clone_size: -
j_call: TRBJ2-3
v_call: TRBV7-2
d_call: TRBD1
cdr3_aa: CASRSTAQGLDTQYF
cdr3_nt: TGTGCCAGCAGGTCTACGGCACAGGGGTTAGATACGCAGTATTTT

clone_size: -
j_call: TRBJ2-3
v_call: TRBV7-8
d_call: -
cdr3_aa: CASGIQSPGLDTQYF
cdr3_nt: TGTGCCAGCGGCATACAGTCCCCGGGACTAGATACGCAGTATTTT

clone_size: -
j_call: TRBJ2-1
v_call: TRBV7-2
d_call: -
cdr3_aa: CASSFRTIYNEQFF
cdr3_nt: TGTGCCAGCAGCTTCAGGACAATTTACAATGAGCAGTTCTTC

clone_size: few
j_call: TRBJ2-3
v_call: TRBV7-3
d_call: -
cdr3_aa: CASSLTLRASTDTQYF
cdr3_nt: TGTGCCAGCAGCTTAACTCTGAGGGCCAGCACAGATACGCAGTATTTT

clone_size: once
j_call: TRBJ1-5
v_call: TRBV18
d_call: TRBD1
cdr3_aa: CASCPTGPVGNQPQHF
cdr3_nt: TGTGCCAGCTGCCCGACAGGGCCCGTCGGCAATCAGCCCCAGCATTTT

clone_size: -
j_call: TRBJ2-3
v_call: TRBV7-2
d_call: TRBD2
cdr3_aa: CASSETGLLPQNTQYF
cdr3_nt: TGTGCCAGCAGCGAGACGGGACTACTCCCACAGAATACGCAGTATTTT

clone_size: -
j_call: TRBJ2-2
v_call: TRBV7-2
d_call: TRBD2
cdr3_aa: CASSSAGGGSGGELFF
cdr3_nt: TGTGCCAGCAGCTCCGCCGGGGGAGGGTCCGGCGGGGAGCTGTTTTTT

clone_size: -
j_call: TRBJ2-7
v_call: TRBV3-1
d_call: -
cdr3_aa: CATGKAGYEQYF
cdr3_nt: TGTGCCACCGGGAAGGCGGGGTACGAGCAGTACTTC

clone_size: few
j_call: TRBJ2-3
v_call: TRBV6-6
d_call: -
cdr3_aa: CASGQTGGRTDTQYF
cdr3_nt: TGTGCCAGCGGTCAAACTGGGGGGCGAACAGATACGCAGTATTTT

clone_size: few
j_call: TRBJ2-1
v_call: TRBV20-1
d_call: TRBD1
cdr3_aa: CSAEGQGEDEQFF
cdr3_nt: TGCAGTGCTGAGGGACAGGGCGAGGATGAGCAGTTCTTC

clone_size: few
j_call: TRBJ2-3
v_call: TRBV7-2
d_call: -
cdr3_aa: CASSAPSRDTQYF
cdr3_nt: TGTGCCAGCAGCGCACCCTCTCGGGATACGCAGTATTTT

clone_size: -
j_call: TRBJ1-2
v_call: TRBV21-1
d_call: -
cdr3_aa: CASFGGGTGYGYTF
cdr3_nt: -

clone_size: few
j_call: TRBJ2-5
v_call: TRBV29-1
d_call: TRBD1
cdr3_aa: CSADRDSIQETQYF
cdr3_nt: TGCAGCGCGGACCGGGACAGTATCCAAGAGACCCAGTACTTC

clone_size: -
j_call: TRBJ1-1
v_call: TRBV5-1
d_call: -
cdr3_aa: CASSFKDGNTEAFF
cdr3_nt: TGCGCCAGCAGTTTCAAGGACGGGAACACTGAAGCTTTCTTT

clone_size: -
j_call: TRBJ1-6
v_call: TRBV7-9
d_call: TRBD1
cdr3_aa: CASRTRDRVNSPLHF
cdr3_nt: TGTGCCAGCAGGACGCGGGACAGGGTCAATTCACCCCTCCACTTT

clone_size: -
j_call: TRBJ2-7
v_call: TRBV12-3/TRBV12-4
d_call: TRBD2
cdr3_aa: CASSFPGAGASSYEQYF
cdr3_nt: TGTGCCAGCAGTTTTCCGGGAGCGGGAGCCTCCAGCTACGAGCAGTACTTC

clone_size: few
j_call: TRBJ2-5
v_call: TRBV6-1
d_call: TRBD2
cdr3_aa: CATVSGTSGRAHREQYF
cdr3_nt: TGTGCCACCGTGTCCGGGACTAGCGGGAGGGCCCACCGGGAGCAGTACTTC

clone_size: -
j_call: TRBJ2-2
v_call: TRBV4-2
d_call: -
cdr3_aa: CASSQDRGLTNTGELFF
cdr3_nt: TGTGCCAGCAGCCAAGATCGTGGACTCACGAACACCGGGGAGCTGTTTTTT

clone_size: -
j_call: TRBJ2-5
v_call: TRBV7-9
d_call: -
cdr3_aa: CASSFEGVETQYF
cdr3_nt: TGTGCCAGCAGCTTCGAGGGAGTAGAGACCCAGTACTTC

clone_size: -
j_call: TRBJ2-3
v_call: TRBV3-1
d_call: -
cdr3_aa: CASSLPWDTQYF
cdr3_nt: TGTGCCAGCAGCCTCCCCTGGGATACGCAGTATTTT

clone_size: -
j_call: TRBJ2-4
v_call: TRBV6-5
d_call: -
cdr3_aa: CASSSSGGIQYF
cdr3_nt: TGTGCCAGCAGCAGTTCCGGGGGCATTCAGTACTTC

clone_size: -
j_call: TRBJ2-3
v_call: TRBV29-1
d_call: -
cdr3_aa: CSVERQGINTATQYF
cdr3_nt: TGCAGCGTTGAACGGCAGGGGATTAACACAGCTACGCAGTATTTT

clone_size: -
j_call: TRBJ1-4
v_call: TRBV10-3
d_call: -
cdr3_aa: CAISESVNMRGREKLFF
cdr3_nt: TGTGCCATCAGTGAGTCTGTTAATATGCGGGGCCGAGAAAAACTGTTTTTT

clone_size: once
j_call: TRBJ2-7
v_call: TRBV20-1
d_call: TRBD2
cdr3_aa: CSARDLGTSVYEQYF
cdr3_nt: TGCAGTGCTAGAGATCTCGGGACTAGCGTCTACGAGCAGTACTTC

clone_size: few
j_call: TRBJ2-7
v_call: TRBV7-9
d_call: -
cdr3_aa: CASSFGVGEQYF
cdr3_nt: TGTGCCAGCAGCTTTGGGGTGGGCGAGCAGTACTTC

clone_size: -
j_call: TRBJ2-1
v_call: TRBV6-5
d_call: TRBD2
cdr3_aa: CASASPGLAGANEQFF
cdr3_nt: TGTGCCAGCGCATCCCCGGGACTAGCGGGAGCCAATGAGCAGTTCTTC

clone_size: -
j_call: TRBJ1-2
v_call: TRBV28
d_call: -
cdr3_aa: CGTTGRNGYTF
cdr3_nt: TGTGGGACTACAGGGAGGAACGGCTACACCTTC

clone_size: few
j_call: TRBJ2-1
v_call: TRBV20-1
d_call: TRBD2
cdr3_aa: CSARRGTSAYNEQFF
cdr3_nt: TGCAGTGCTAGACGCGGGACTAGCGCCTACAATGAGCAGTTCTTC

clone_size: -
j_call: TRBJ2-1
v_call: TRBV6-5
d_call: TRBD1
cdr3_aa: CVSSNRGGEQFF
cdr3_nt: TGTGTCAGCAGCAACAGGGGCGGTGAGCAGTTCTTC

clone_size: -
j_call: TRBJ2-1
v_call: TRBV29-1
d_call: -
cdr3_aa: CSVDPGGWEQFF
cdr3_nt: TGCAGCGTTGATCCAGGTGGTTGGGAGCAGTTCTTC

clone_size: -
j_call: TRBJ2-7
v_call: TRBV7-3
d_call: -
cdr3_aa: CASSPLAGNTYEQYF
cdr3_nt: TGTGCCAGCAGCCCCTTGGCGGGAAACACCTACGAGCAGTACTTC

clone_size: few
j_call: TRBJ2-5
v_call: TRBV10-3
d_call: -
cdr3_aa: CAISETVGLRSETQYF
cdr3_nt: TGTGCCATCAGTGAGACCGTGGGTTTGAGGTCAGAGACCCAGTACTTC

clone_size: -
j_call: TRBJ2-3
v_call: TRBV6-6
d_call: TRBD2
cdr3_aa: CASRRTSGTDTQYF
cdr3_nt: TGTGCCAGCAGGCGGACTAGCGGCACAGATACGCAGTATTTT

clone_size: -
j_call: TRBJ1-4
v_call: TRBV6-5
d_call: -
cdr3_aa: CASSYSTGPATNEKLFF
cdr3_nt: TGTGCCAGCAGTTACTCGACAGGCCCGGCAACTAATGAAAAACTGTTTTTT

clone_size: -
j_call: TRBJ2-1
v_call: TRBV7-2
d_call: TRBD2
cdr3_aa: CASSLVASGGRVGVHEQFF
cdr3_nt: TGTGCCAGCAGCTTAGTGGCTAGCGGGGGGCGCGTCGGGGTGCATGAGCAGTTCTTC

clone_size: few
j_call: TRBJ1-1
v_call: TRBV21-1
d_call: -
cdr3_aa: CASRRPRNTEAFF
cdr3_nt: TGTGCCAGCCGAAGGCCCAGGAACACTGAAGCTTTCTTT

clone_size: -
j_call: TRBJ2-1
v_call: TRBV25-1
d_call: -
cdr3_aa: CASKRLGNEQFF
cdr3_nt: TGTGCCAGCAAGCGCCTGGGGAATGAGCAGTTCTTC

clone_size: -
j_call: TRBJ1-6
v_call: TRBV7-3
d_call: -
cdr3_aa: CASSFTGIGSPLHF
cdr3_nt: TGTGCCAGCAGCTTTACAGGAATTGGCTCACCCCTCCACTTT

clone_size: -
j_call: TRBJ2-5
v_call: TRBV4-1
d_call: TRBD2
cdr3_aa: CASSQGSSGGARETQYF
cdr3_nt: TGCGCCAGCAGCCAAGGCTCTAGCGGGGGGGCTCGAGAGACCCAGTACTTC

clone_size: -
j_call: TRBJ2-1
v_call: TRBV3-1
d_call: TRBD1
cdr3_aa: CASRHAGTGGLDEQFF
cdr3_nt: TGTGCCAGCAGGCACGCCGGGACAGGGGGACTAGATGAGCAGTTCTTC

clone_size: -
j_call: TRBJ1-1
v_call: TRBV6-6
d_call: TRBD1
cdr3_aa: CAAAGGGGGNTEAFF
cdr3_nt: TGTGCCGCCGCAGGGGGCGGGGGGGGGAACACTGAAGCTTTCTTT

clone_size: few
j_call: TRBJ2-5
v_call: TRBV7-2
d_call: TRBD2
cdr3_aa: CASLAGGWQETQYF
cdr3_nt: TGTGCCAGCCTAGCGGGAGGGTGGCAAGAGACCCAGTACTTC

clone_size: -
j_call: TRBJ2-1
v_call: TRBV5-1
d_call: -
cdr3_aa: CASSPGPTLVKREQFF
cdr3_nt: TGCGCCAGCAGCCCCGGACCCACTCTCGTAAAGCGTGAGCAGTTCTTC

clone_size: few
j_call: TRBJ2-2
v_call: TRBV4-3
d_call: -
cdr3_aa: CASSQATANTGELFF
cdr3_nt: TGCGCCAGCAGCCAAGCTACAGCGAACACCGGGGAGCTGTTTTTT

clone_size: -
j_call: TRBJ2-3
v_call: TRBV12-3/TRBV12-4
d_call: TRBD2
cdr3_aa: CASRFGGDTQYF
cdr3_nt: TGTGCCAGCAGATTCGGGGGGGATACGCAGTATTTT

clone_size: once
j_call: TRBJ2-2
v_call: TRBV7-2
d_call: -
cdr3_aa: CASIKLSPNTGELFF
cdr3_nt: TGTGCCAGCATAAAACTTAGCCCGAACACCGGGGAGCTGTTTTTT

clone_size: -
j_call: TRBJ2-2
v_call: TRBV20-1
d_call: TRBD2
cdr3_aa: CSARAGGANTGELFF
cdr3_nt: TGCAGTGCTAGGGCCGGGGGGGCGAACACCGGGGAGCTGTTTTTT

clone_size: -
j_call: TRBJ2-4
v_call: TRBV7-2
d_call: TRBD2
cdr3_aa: CASSQTSGELLAKNIQYF
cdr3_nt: TGTGCCAGCAGCCAGACTAGCGGGGAACTACTAGCCAAAAACATTCAGTACTTC

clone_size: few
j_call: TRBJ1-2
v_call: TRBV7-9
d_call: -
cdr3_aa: CASSLEIANGYTF
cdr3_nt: TGTGCCAGCAGCTTAGAAATCGCCAATGGCTACACCTTC

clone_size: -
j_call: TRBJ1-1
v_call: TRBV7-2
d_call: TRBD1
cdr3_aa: CASSLRGTAMNTEAFF
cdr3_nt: TGTGCCAGCAGCTTACGTGGGACAGCCATGAACACTGAAGCTTTCTTT

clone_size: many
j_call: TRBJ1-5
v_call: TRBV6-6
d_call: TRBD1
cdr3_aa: CASSYTGGGSQPQHF
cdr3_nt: TGTGCCAGCAGTTATACAGGGGGTGGAAGTCAGCCCCAGCATTTT